This T cell receptor beta chain was found in a study of T cells in Graves' hyperthyroidism and ophthalmopathy. RNA transcripts provided the source from which TCR beta CDR3 regions were amplified. HTBI primers were employed in a first-round RT-PCR of the TCR CDR3. TCRdb redid the calling of the multiplex PCR reads with MiXCR, one entry per CDR3 protein. The table lists 280,000 or so distinct CDR3 sequences, about 25% of them singletons. The CDR3 contains 14 residues. Between the trimmed V and J ends, which lost 3 bases and 5 bases, there was a span of 13 bases. Germline V gene data show CDR1 as KGHSH and CDR2 as LQKENI. This clonotype was picked up many times.

The source material was blood. The gene calls are TRBV18 and TRBJ2-5; D ambiguous. The TCR originated in a man aged 40-55 years with Graves' hyperthyroidism that later progressed to Graves' ophthalmopathy. This chain's CDR3 is CASSPDGSVETQYF. The CDR3 DNA reads TGTGCCAGCTCACCGGACGGGTCAGTGGAGACCCAGTACTTC.